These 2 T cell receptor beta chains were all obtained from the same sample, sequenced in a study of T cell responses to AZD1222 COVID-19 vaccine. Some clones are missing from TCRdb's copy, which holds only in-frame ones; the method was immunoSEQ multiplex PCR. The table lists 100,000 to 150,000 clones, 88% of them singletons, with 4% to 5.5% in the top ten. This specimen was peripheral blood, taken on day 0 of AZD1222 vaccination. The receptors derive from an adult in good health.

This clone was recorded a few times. The CDR3 loop reads CATRPTSGTGYRSTEAFF. The CDR3 DNA sequence: TGTGCCACCAGGCCCACCTCCGGGACAGGGTATCGGAGCACTGAAGCTTTCTTT. The chain recombines TRBV24-1 with TRBJ1-1, with 9 nucleotides matching TRBD1. The trim removed 7 bases at V and 4 bases at J, leaving 18 bases unmatched. From germline, CDR1 is KGHDR and CDR2 SFDVKD. The CDR3 is 18 residues long.

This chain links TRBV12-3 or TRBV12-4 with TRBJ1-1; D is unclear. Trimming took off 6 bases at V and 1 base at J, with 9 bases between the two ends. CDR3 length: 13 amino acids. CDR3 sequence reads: CASRPAGNTEAFF. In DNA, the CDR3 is TGTGCCAGCAGGCCCGCTGGGAACACTGAAGCTTTCTTT.